This entry features one T cell receptor beta chain sequence. A diagnosis was made from clinical symptoms together with serum thyroxine, TRAb, thyroid ultrasound and orbital computed tomography. This entry is derived from a study of Graves' ophthalmopathy and Graves' hyperthyroidism. Amplified material comprised TCR beta CDR3 regions derived from RNA transcripts. Following a first-round RT-PCR that used HTBI primers, a second-round multiplex PCR was carried out. TCRdb passed the multiplex PCR reads through MiXCR, listing each CDR3 protein once. Of 580,000 or so distinct CDR3 sequences in the sample, under 40% were seen once. The CDR3 runs 14 residues. V was pared by 4 bases and J by 4 bases, with 5 bases of the junction left unmatched. CDR1 and CDR2 (germline): LNHDA, SQIVND (reference sequence).

The sample comprised peripheral blood or thyroid tissue (not recorded which). This TCR came from an adult man with Graves' hyperthyroidism. The gene calls are TRBV19 and TRBJ1-2, with TRBD1 identical over 8 bases. The CDR3 protein is CASSSDRGVYGYTF. CDR3 in DNA: TGTGCCAGTAGTAGTGACAGGGGCGTCTATGGCTACACCTTC.